This T cell receptor beta chain was found in a study of radiotherapy plus CTLA-4 blockade in lung cancer. CDR1 and CDR2 from the germline V gene are MNHNS and SASEGT. The CDR3 has 19 residues. Trimming removed 4 bases from V and 3 bases from J, with 22 bases in between. Libraries were prepared by immunoSEQ multiplex PCR; TCRdb keeps only in-frame clonotypes and omits some of them. The profile covers around 22,000 clones, with about 76% appearing a single time and approximately 3% taken by the ten largest. The V call is TRBV6-1, the J call TRBJ2-6; D may be TRBD1 (7 bases). This specimen was peripheral blood, taken from a patient treated with radiotherapy plus ipilimumab. This clonotype originated in a human donor with non-small cell lung cancer whose response to radiotherapy plus ipilimumab could not be evaluated. The CDR3 region is CASSARNIPGGRGANVLTF. CDR3 bases: TGTGCCAGCAGTGCTAGGAACATTCCAGGGGGGCGTGGGGCCAACGTCCTGACTTTC.